This T cell receptor (beta chain) is drawn from a study of blood T cell repertoires in COVID-19. The data were produced by immunoSEQ multiplex PCR, yet TCRdb's version contains in-frame clones alone and is incomplete. The table shows about 140,000 clones, with under 90% occurring only once. Germline V CDR1 and CDR2: MNHNS, SASEGT. Trimming cost V 2 bases and J 3 bases, with 11 bases left between them. The CDR3 consists of 15 residues. This clone was seen a few times. The TCR comes from a human donor in a cohort sampled during active COVID-19. This chain links TRBV6-1 with TRBJ2-1; D might be TRBD2 (6 bases). Sequenced: peripheral blood. The CDR3, as DNA: TGTGCCAGCAGTGAACAACTAGCCGGCTACAATGAGCAGTTCTTC. Residues: CASSEQLAGYNEQFF.